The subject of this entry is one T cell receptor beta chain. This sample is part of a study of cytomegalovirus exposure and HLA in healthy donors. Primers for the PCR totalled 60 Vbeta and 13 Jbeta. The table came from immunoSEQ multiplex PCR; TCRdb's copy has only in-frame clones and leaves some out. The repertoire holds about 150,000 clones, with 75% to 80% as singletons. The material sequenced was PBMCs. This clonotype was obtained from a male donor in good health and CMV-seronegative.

The CDR3 here is CASSSAGDFYEQYF. The CDR3 nucleotides read TGTGCCAGCAGCTCAGCTGGGGACTTTTACGAGCAGTACTTC. The chain is built from TRBV7-2 and TRBJ2-5; D might be TRBD2 (6 bases). The better agreement between TRBJ2-7 and the DNA end casts doubt on the J call. Germline lookup yields CDR1 SGHTA and CDR2 FQGNSA. There are 14 residues in the CDR3.